The 13 T cell receptor beta chains reported below all come from one sample, sequenced in a study of T cell changes during pregnancy in multiple sclerosis (dated by TCRdb to the late 2010s). The library was prepared using the immunoSEQ multiplex PCR assay. TCRdb mirrors the immuneACCESS table, restricted to in-frame sequences. Some clones are absent from its copies; in checked studies, under half trace to an unresolved V gene, and the reason for the others is unknown. This sample comprises fewer than 75,000 clones, around 90% of them detected only once. About 3.7% of the sample comes from the top ten. The sequenced sample was peripheral blood, obtained after pregnancy. The receptors shown here come from a female donor in good health, enrolled as a control in a pregnancy study.

The chain recombines TRBV5-1 with TRBJ2-3; 7 bases align to TRBD2. The germline V gene encodes CDR1 SGHRS and CDR2 YFSETQ. This CDR3 is built from 15 residues. V shed 4 bases, J shed 1 base, and the junction held 6 bases outside the gene matches. CDR3 in DNA: TGCGCCAGCAGCCCTCCTAGCGGTCGCACAGATACGCAGTATTTT. Amino acids: CASSPPSGRTDTQYF.

This chain uses TRBV27 with TRBJ2-5, with 7 bases identical to TRBD2. V lost 8 bases and J lost 6; bases outside the gene matches: 6. Germline CDR1 MNHEY, CDR2 SMNVEV (reference sequence). The CDR3 covers 12 residues. CDR3: CASRGEGKTQYF. CDR3 DNA sequence: TGTGCCAGCCGTGGGGAGGGGAAGACCCAGTACTTC.

This chain links TRBV7-8 with TRBJ1-5; a possible D gene is TRBD1 (6 bases). The germline V gene encodes CDR1 SGHVS and CDR2 FQNEAQ. CDR3 size: 15 residues. V lost 5 bases and J lost 4, with 15 bases in between. CDR3 amino acids: CASSLNRESNQPQHF. In DNA form, the CDR3 reads TGTGCCAGCAGCCTCAACAGGGAGAGTAATCAGCCCCAGCATTTT. Variable domain in full (rest from reference TRBV7-8 and TRBJ1-5): GAGVSQSPRYKVAKRGQDVALRCDPISGHVSLFWYQQALGQGPEFLTYFQNEAQLDKSGLPSDRFFAERPEGSVSTLKIQRTQQEDSAVYLCASSLNRESNQPQHFGDGTRLSIL.

The genes are TRBV28 and TRBJ1-1; 7 positions match TRBD1. The CDR3 is 19 amino acids. Trimming removed 1 base from V and 3 bases from J; junction bases left unmatched: 17. Germline V CDR1 and CDR2: MDHEN, SYDVKM. The CDR3 protein is CASSLLLGEGARVDTEAFF. The CDR3, as DNA: TGTGCCAGCAGTTTATTACTTGGCGAGGGGGCCAGAGTAGACACTGAAGCTTTCTTT. The full variable domain, completed using reference TRBV28 and TRBJ1-1, is DVKVTQSSRYLVKRTGEKVFLECVQDMDHENMFWYRQDPGLGLRLIYFSYDVKMKEKGDIPEGYSVSREKKERFSLILESASTNQTSMYLCASSLLLGEGARVDTEAFFGQGTRLTVV.

The gene calls are TRBV29-1 and TRBJ2-5; D not certain. From germline, CDR1 is SQVTM and CDR2 ANQGSEA. V shed 5 bases and J shed 2 bases, with 9 bases lying between them. The CDR3 is made up of 12 amino acids. The CDR3 DNA follows: TGCAGCGTTAGAGAATATCAAGAGACCCAGTACTTC. Protein: CSVREYQETQYF.

This chain links TRBV2 with TRBJ2-7; maybe TRBD1 (6 bases). The CDR3 length is 16 residues. V was pared by 10 bases and J by 2 bases, with 24 bases between. Germline CDR1 reads SNHLY; CDR2 reads FYNNEI. The chain's CDR3 is CATWAGGPNMTYEQYF. CDR3 nucleotide sequence: TGTGCCACTTGGGCTGGGGGCCCCAATATGACCTACGAGCAGTACTTC.

The chain links TRBV4-2 to TRBJ1-2, with 8 bases fitting TRBD1. Germline assignment: CDR1 LGHNA and CDR2 YNFKEQ. The CDR3 is 13 residues long. V lost 4 bases, J lost 11 bases, and 9 bases stayed unmatched. CDR3 in amino acids: CASSPTGTGTYTF. As DNA, the CDR3 is TGTGCCAGCAGCCCTACCGGGACAGGTACATACACCTTC.

The chain combines TRBV5-1 with TRBJ1-2; no clear D gene. With 2 bases removed from V and 3 bases from J, the gap between germline ends came to 8 bases. Germline V gene lookup returns CDR1 SGHRS and CDR2 YFSETQ. The CDR3 length is 13 residues. CDR3: CASSLDGDYGYTF. DNA for the CDR3: TGCGCCAGCAGCTTAGACGGAGACTATGGCTACACCTTC.

This chain uses TRBV5-6 with TRBJ1-5; TRBD1 aligns across 7 bases. With V trimmed by 4 bases and J by 0 bases, 7 bases remained unmatched. The CDR3 is made up of 16 amino acids. Germline-derived CDR1 and CDR2 are SGHDT and YYEEEE. The CDR3 nucleotides are TGTGCCAGCAGCAATCTTGGACAGGATAGCAATCAGCCCCAGCATTTT. It translates to CASSNLGQDSNQPQHF.

The table lists this clone with a count of one. The CDR3 nucleotides are TGTGCCAGCAGCCACCTGTGGACAGGGGGGGATGGAAATGAGCAGTTCTTC. This sequence encodes CASSHLWTGGDGNEQFF. The chain combines TRBV14 with TRBJ2-1; 10 bases match TRBD1. With V trimmed by 3 bases and J by 7 bases, 12 bases remained unmatched. There are 17 residues in the CDR3. Germline V gene lookup returns CDR1 SGHDN and CDR2 FVKESK. The whole variable domain, remainder taken from reference TRBV14 and TRBJ2-1, is EAGVTQFPSHSVIEKGQTVTLRCDPISGHDNLYWYRRVMGKEIKFLLHFVKESKQDESGMPNNRFLAERTGGTYSTLKVQPAELEDSGVYFCASSHLWTGGDGNEQFFGPGTRLTVL.

The chain recombines TRBV6-1 with TRBJ2-2; D gene uncertain. Looked up from germline, CDR1 is MNHNS and CDR2 is SASEGT. The CDR3 consists of 15 residues. The V end lost 6 bases, the J end lost 1 base, and 12 bases lay between the germline ends. The CDR3 is CASRGVLVNTGELFF. CDR3 sequence (DNA): TGTGCCAGCAGAGGAGTTCTCGTGAACACCGGGGAGCTGTTTTTT.

Only one count was recorded for this clone. The sample has other DNA sequences that encode this CDR3 too. The chain employs TRBV4-3 and TRBJ2-7; 10 bases are a match to TRBD1. The CDR3 is made up of 13 amino acids. Germline V gene data show CDR1 as LGHNA and CDR2 as YSLEER. The V gene end was trimmed by 3 bases and the J gene end by 5 bases; junction bases not matched to a gene: 1. CDR3 amino acids: CASSQDRGDEQYF. The CDR3 DNA reads TGCGCCAGCAGCCAGGACAGGGGGGACGAGCAGTACTTC.

The V gene is TRBV7-2, the J gene TRBJ2-3; 10 bases are shared with TRBD2. CDR3 size: 16 residues. The germline V gene encodes CDR1 SGHTA and CDR2 FQGNSA. V was pared by 6 bases and J by 2 bases, with 8 bases of the junction left unmatched. The CDR3 reads CASSRLAGFNTDTQYF. CDR3 bases: TGTGCCAGCAGTCGACTAGCGGGCTTCAACACAGATACGCAGTATTTT.